One and the same sample provided the 27 T cell receptor beta chains below, sequenced in a study of T-cell reconstitution after alpha-beta-depleted transplantation in children. The authors prepared the TCRbeta library with unique molecular identifiers. TCRdb reanalysed the PCR reads using MiXCR and keeps one entry per CDR3 protein. The sample includes 130,000 to 150,000 distinct CDR3 sequences, around 8.8% seen only once; the top ten take less than 20%. The source material was PBMCs, mostly from graft donor cells, sampled 180 days after TCRalphabeta/CD19-depleted stem cell transplant. The receptor set was obtained from a female patient aged 2-10 years who had a stem cell transplant for congenital amegakaryocytic thrombocytopenia, so the T cells may come from the graft donor.

In its sample, this clonotype was seen a few times. The rearrangement uses TRBV30 and TRBJ1-1, with 7 bases that match TRBD1. V trimming: 5 bases; J trimming: 4 bases; junction bases outside the gene matches: 4. Looked up from germline, CDR1 is GTSNPN and CDR2 is SVGIG (reference sequence). The CDR3 loop spans 12 amino acids. The CDR3 loop reads CAWDRVGTEAFF. The DNA of the CDR3 is TGTGCCTGGGACAGGGTGGGCACTGAAGCTTTCTTT.

This clonotype has ten or more counts. The chain is built from TRBV25-1 and TRBJ2-7; D remains ambiguous. The length of the CDR3 is 14 residues. V was clipped by 2 bases and J by 1 base, with 9 bases between them. Germline CDR1 reads MGHDK; CDR2 reads SYGVNS. CDR3 sequence (DNA): TGTGCCAGCAGTGAACTGGCCTCTTCCTACGAGCAGTACTTC. Its translation is CASSELASSYEQYF.

This clonotype came up many times. The J gene is TRBJ2-3, the V gene TRBV20-1; weak D call: TRBD1 (6 bases). Trimming removed 3 bases at V and 5 bases at J, with 18 bases between. Germline V gene sequence: CDR1 DFQATT, CDR2 SNEGSKA (reference sequence). The CDR3 spans 15 residues. CDR3 residues: CSASRDTLSRDTQYF. DNA of the CDR3: TGCAGTGCTAGCCGGGACACATTGTCAAGAGATACGCAGTATTTT.

The chain links TRBV20-1 to TRBJ2-2; the match to TRBD1 covers 9 bases. V dropped 6 bases and J dropped 5; count of bases not matched to a gene: 4. Looked up from germline, CDR1 is DFQATT and CDR2 is SNEGSKA (reference sequence). This CDR3 region has 13 residues. CDR3: CSAKGQGTGELFF. The CDR3 region has the DNA TGCAGTGCAAAGGGACAGGGAACCGGGGAGCTGTTTTTT.

The chain combines TRBV25-1 with TRBJ1-6, with 9 bases that match TRBD1. CDR3 length: 15 residues. Per the germline V gene, CDR1 is MGHDK and CDR2 is SYGVNS. V dropped 2 bases and J dropped 7; count of bases not matched to a gene: 3. CDR3 protein: CASSEDRGWNSPLHF. The CDR3 nucleotides are TGTGCCAGCAGTGAAGACAGGGGGTGGAATTCACCCCTCCACTTT.

This clonotype was counted ten times or more. This rearrangement joins TRBV5-6 to TRBJ2-2; a possible D gene is TRBD2 (7 bases). The germline V and J ends were trimmed by 3 bases and 5 bases, with 17 bases remaining between them. The CDR3 extends over 16 amino acids. Germline V CDR1 and CDR2: SGHDT, YYEEEE. DNA for the CDR3: TGTGCCAGCAGCTCCAAGAGAGGGGGGGCGACCGGGGAGCTGTTTTTT. Translating gives CASSSKRGGATGELFF.

This sequence joins TRBV5-1 and TRBJ2-5; 8 bases are shared with TRBD2. CDR1 and CDR2 (germline): SGHRS, YFSETQ. This CDR3 comprises 14 residues. V lost 4 bases, J lost 4 bases, and 6 bases stayed unmatched. CDR3 residues: CASSPAGGGETQYF. The CDR3 region has the DNA TGCGCCAGCAGCCCCGCGGGGGGTGGAGAGACCCAGTACTTC. The whole variable domain, filled in from reference TRBV5-1 and TRBJ2-5, reads KAGVTQTPRYLIKTRGQQVTLSCSPISGHRSVSWYQQTPGQGLQFLFEYFSETQRNKGNFPGRFSGRQFSNSRSEMNVSTLELGDSALYLCASSPAGGGETQYFGPGTRLLVL.

The J gene is TRBJ2-1, the V gene TRBV30; TRBD2 matches 7 bases. Per the germline V gene, CDR1 is GTSNPN and CDR2 is SVGIG (reference sequence). With V trimmed by 3 bases and J by 12 bases, 8 bases remained unmatched. The CDR3 length is 12 residues. In nucleotides, the CDR3 is TGTGCCTGGAGACCGACTAGCCGGACGCAGTTCTTC. Translation gives CAWRPTSRTQFF.

Regarding this clonotype: With a much larger clone just one base away, this may be a read error. The chain has TRBV28 and TRBJ1-2; 10 bases are shared with TRBD1. The CDR3 is 17 residues long. The junction had 15 bases not matched to a gene; V was cut back by 3 bases and J by 8 bases. Germline CDR1 MDHEN, CDR2 SYDVKM. In DNA, the CDR3 is TGTGCCAGCAGTTTCCACGGGACGACAGGGGGCTGGATCGGCTACACCTTC. It encodes CASSFHGTTGGWIGYTF.

This clonotype has ten or more counts. The chain joins TRBV29-1 to TRBJ1-2; 9 nucleotides agree with TRBD1. This CDR3 comprises 11 residues. Per germline, CDR1 SQVTM and CDR2 ANQGSEA. Trimming took 7 bases from V and 6 from J; bases not matched to a gene: 3. DNA for the CDR3: TGCAGCGAAAGGACAGGGGATGGCTACACCTTC. The encoded protein is CSERTGDGYTF.

V and J are TRBV6-5 and TRBJ2-3; 8 nucleotides agree with TRBD2. Germline V CDR1 and CDR2: MNHEY, SVGAGI. V was clipped by 6 bases and J by 4 bases; unmatched bases: 9. CDR3 length equals 15 residues. The CDR3 reads CASRYMRGAPDTQYF. The DNA of the CDR3 is TGTGCCAGCAGATACATGCGGGGGGCCCCAGATACGCAGTATTTT.

The genes are TRBV4-3 and TRBJ2-1; TRBD2 is a possible D gene (5 bases). V lost 6 bases and J 5 bases, leaving 23 bases between the germline ends. CDR1 is LGHNA, CDR2 YSLEER, per germline. The CDR3 has 17 amino acids. The CDR3 here is CASSLGPTRSVDNEQFF. In DNA form, the CDR3 reads TGCGCCAGCAGTCTAGGACCTACTAGGTCTGTTGACAATGAGCAGTTCTTC.

This clonotype was counted ten times or more. V is TRBV7-9 and J is TRBJ2-3; either TRBD1 or TRBD2 may fit D (5 bases each). This CDR3 region has 13 residues. Germline V gene sequence: CDR1 SEHNR, CDR2 FQNEAQ (reference sequence). V lost 5 bases to trimming and J lost 5 bases, with 11 bases between them. This chain's CDR3 is CASSPGGIDTQYF. CDR3 in DNA: TGTGCCAGCAGCCCTGGGGGAATAGATACGCAGTATTTT.

The chain couples TRBV5-1 to TRBJ2-1; D is unresolved. Per the germline V gene, CDR1 is SGHRS and CDR2 is YFSETQ. The V gene lost 2 bases and the J gene lost 8 bases, with 11 bases spanning the gap. The length of the CDR3 is 13 residues. Here the CDR3 reads CASSLRIRDEQFF. The CDR3 DNA is TGCGCCAGCAGCTTAAGGATTAGGGATGAGCAGTTCTTC.

This clonotype was observed at least ten times. The J gene is TRBJ2-3, the V gene TRBV7-3; tentatively, D is TRBD1 (5 bases). CDR3 length: 18 residues. Trimming removed 0 bases from V and 0 bases from J, with 16 bases in between. Germline V lookup: CDR1 SGHTA, CDR2 FQGTGA. CDR3 sequence: CASSLTIGGALSTDTQYF. In nucleotides, the CDR3 is TGTGCCAGCAGCTTAACTATAGGTGGGGCCCTCAGCACAGATACGCAGTATTTT.

This clonotype has ten or more counts. The J gene is TRBJ1-2, the V gene TRBV4-1, with D uncertain. The CDR3 has 16 residues. The germline V gene encodes CDR1 MGHRA and CDR2 YSYEKL. V dropped 0 bases and J dropped 4 bases, with 15 bases sitting between them. DNA for the CDR3: TGCGCCAGCAGCCAAGATCCGGTCCCCTCTCGCTATGGCTACACCTTC. Its protein product is CASSQDPVPSRYGYTF.

This clonotype turned up a few times. The chain joins TRBV5-1 to TRBJ2-1; 13 nucleotides line up with TRBD2. CDR3 length: 15 amino acids. The germline CDR1 and CDR2 sequences are SGHRS and YFSETQ. With V trimmed by 3 bases and J by 10 bases, 7 bases remained unmatched. The CDR3 region has the DNA TGCGCCAGCAGCTCCGGACTAGCGGGAGCACAGGAGCAGTTCTTC. Translating it yields CASSSGLAGAQEQFF.

The chain has TRBV7-6 and TRBJ1-6; TRBD1 is a possible D gene (6 bases). Germline V gene data show CDR1 as SGHVS and CDR2 as FNYEAQ. CDR3 length equals 15 residues. V was cut by 3 bases and J by 8 bases, with 14 bases left in between. CDR3 DNA sequence: TGTGCCAGCAGCTTGTGGGGGGCGCAGGATTCACCCCTCCACTTT. Amino acids: CASSLWGAQDSPLHF.

This clonotype was counted at least ten times. The chain combines TRBV29-1 with TRBJ2-6; D is undetermined. Between the trimmed V and J ends, which lost 0 bases and 4 bases, there was a span of 10 bases. CDR3 length: 15 residues. Germline CDR1 is SQVTM and CDR2 is ANQGSEA. DNA of the CDR3: TGCAGCGTTGAAGATCAGGTGTCCGGGGCCAACGTCCTGACTTTC. Its protein product is CSVEDQVSGANVLTF.

This clonotype has at least ten counts. This sequence joins TRBV12-3 or TRBV12-4 and TRBJ2-3; possibly TRBD1 or TRBD2 for D (5 bases each). V lost 6 bases and J 1 base, leaving 14 bases between the germline ends. The CDR3 sequence is 15 residues long. The CDR3 DNA reads TGTGCCAGCAGACCTATACGAGGGGGCACAGATACGCAGTATTTT. Its protein is CASRPIRGGTDTQYF.

V usage is TRBV3-1 and J usage is TRBJ2-3; tentatively, D is TRBD1 or TRBD2 (6 bases each). V dropped 4 bases and J dropped 6 bases, with 14 bases sitting between them. Germline loops: CDR1 LGHDT, CDR2 YNNKEL (reference sequence). This CDR3 is built from 14 residues. The CDR3 DNA sequence: TGTGCCAGCAGCCGCTTCGGAGGGGGGGATACGCAGTATTTT. Amino acid sequence: CASSRFGGGDTQYF.

This rearrangement joins TRBV20-1 to TRBJ2-1; D might be TRBD2 (6 bases). The CDR3 consists of 13 residues. Trimming stripped 1 base from V and 4 bases from J, with 8 bases between. The V gene's germline CDR1 is DFQATT and CDR2 SNEGSKA (reference sequence). CDR3 in amino acids: CSARGLGYNEQFF. In DNA, the CDR3 is TGCAGTGCTAGAGGACTAGGTTACAATGAGCAGTTCTTC.

Ten or more counts support this clonotype. The chain recombines TRBV5-1 with TRBJ1-3; a possible D gene is TRBD1 (6 bases). V lost 4 bases, J lost 4 bases, and 9 bases lay in between. The V gene's germline CDR1 is SGHRS and CDR2 YFSETQ. This CDR3 has 13 residues. The CDR3 coding sequence is TGCGCCAGCAGCCCGACAGGAGGAAACACCATATATTTT. It codes for CASSPTGGNTIYF.

In this sample, this clonotype turned up a few times. V is TRBV5-1 and J is TRBJ2-1; D perhaps matches TRBD1 (6 bases). The CDR3 has 15 amino acids. Trimming stripped 2 bases from V and 3 bases from J, with 12 bases between. The germline V gene has CDR1 SGHRS and CDR2 YFSETQ. CDR3 residues: CASSFTGSNYNEQFF. The CDR3 region has the DNA TGCGCCAGCAGCTTCACAGGGTCAAACTACAATGAGCAGTTCTTC.

This clonotype was found many times. CDR3 amino acids: CASSGGFAEAFF. The CDR3 bases are TGTGCCAGCAGTGGGGGTTTCGCTGAAGCTTTCTTT. The chain employs TRBV12-3 or TRBV12-4 and TRBJ1-1, with a possible D match to TRBD1 (5 bases). The CDR3 totals 12 residues. V was shortened by 5 bases and J by 6 bases, with 10 bases between the two germline ends.

This clonotype was recorded at least ten times. V gene TRBV27 combines with J gene TRBJ2-1; D is possibly TRBD2 (5 bases). The length of the CDR3 is 13 residues. V lost 5 bases, J lost 4 bases, and 9 bases lay in between. Germline V gene data show CDR1 as MNHEY and CDR2 as SMNVEV (reference sequence). In DNA form, the CDR3 reads TGTGCCAGCAGTGCCCCGGGATACAATGAGCAGTTCTTC. Translated, it gives CASSAPGYNEQFF.

This clonotype has at least ten counts. The genes are TRBV5-1 and TRBJ2-7; 9 nucleotides agree with TRBD2. The V gene end was trimmed by 0 bases and the J gene end by 7 bases; junction bases not matched to a gene: 5. The CDR3 covers 14 residues. CDR1 SGHRS and CDR2 YFSETQ come from the germline V gene. CDR3 region: CASSLVASGNEQYF. The CDR3 DNA reads TGCGCCAGCAGCTTGGTGGCTAGCGGGAATGAGCAGTACTTC. The variable domain in full, with the rest retrieved from reference TRBV5-1 and TRBJ2-7, is KAGVTQTPRYLIKTRGQQVTLSCSPISGHRSVSWYQQTPGQGLQFLFEYFSETQRNKGNFPGRFSGRQFSNSRSEMNVSTLELGDSALYLCASSLVASGNEQYFGPGTRLTVT.